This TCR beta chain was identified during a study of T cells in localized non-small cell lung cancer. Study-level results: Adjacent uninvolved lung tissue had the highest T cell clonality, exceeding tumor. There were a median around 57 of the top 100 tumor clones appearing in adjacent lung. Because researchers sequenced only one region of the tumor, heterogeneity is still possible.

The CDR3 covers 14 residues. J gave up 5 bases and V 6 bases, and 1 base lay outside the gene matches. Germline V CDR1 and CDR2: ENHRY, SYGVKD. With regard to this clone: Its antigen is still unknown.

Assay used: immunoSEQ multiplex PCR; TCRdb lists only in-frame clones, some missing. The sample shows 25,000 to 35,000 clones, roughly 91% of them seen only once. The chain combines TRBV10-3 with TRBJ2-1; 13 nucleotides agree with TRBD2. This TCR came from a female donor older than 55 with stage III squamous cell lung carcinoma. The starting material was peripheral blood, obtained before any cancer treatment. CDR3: CAISGLAGDNEQFF. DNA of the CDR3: TGTGCCATCAGCGGACTAGCGGGAGACAATGAGCAGTTCTTC.